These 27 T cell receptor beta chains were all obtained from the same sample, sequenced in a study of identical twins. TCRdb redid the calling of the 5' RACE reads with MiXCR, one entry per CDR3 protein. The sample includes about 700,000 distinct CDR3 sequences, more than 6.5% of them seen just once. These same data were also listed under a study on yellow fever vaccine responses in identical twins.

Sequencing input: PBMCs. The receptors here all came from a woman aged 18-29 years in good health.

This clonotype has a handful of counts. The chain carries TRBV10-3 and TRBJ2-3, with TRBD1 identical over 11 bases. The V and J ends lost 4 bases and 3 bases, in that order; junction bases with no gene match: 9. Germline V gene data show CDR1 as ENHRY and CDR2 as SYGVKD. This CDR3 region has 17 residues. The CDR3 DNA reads TGTGCCATCAGTGGTAACAGGGGACAGGGGGGGACAGATACGCAGTATTTT. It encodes CAISGNRGQGGTDTQYF.

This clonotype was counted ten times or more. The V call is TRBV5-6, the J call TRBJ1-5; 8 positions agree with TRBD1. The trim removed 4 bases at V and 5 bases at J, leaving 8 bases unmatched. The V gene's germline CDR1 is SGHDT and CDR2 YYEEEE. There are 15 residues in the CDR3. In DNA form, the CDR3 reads TGTGCCAGCAGCCAGTACGACAGGGGTGATCAGCCCCAGCATTTT. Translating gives CASSQYDRGDQPQHF.

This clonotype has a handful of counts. The CDR3 DNA sequence: TGCAGTGCTCTGGAGCAGAACTCCTACGAGCAGTACTTC. This gives the protein CSALEQNSYEQYF. The chain joins TRBV20-1 to TRBJ2-7; no definite D call. The CDR3 loop spans 13 amino acids. V lost 5 bases to trimming and J lost 0 bases, with 11 bases between them. From germline, CDR1 is DFQATT and CDR2 SNEGSKA (reference sequence).

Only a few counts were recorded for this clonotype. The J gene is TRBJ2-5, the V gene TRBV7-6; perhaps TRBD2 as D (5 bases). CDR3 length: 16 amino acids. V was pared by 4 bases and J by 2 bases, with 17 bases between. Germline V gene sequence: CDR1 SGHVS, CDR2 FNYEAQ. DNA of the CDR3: TGTGCCAGCAGCTCATCCTACGGCGGGCCACAAGAGACCCAGTACTTC. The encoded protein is CASSSSYGGPQETQYF.

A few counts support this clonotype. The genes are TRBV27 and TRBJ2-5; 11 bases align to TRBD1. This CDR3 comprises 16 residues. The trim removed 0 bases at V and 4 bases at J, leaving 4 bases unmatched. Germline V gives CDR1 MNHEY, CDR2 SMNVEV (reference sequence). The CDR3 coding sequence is TGTGCCAGCAGTTTATCGGGACAGGGGGAGCGAGAGACCCAGTACTTC. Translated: CASSLSGQGERETQYF.

The CDR3 region is CASSAGTSGRTVRPYEQYF. CDR3 sequence (DNA): TGTGCCAGCAGCGCCGGGACTAGCGGGAGAACCGTCCGCCCCTACGAGCAGTACTTC. The J gene is TRBJ2-7, the V gene TRBV4-2; TRBD2 matches 14 bases. J was trimmed by 2 bases and V by 5 bases; bases with no gene match: 14. The germline CDR1 and CDR2 sequences are LGHNA and YNFKEQ. The CDR3 loop spans 19 amino acids.

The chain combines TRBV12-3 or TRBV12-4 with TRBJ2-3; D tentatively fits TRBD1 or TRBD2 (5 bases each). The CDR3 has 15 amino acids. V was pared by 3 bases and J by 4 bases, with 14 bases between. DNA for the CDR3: TGTGCCAGCAGTTTTCAAGCCCGGGGACCAGATACGCAGTATTTT. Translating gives CASSFQARGPDTQYF.

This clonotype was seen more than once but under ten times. CDR3 DNA sequence: TGCAGTAAAAGGGGACTAGCGGAGTACAATGAGCAGTTCTTC. The encoded protein is CSKRGLAEYNEQFF. The V call is TRBV20-1, the J call TRBJ2-1, with 11 bases matching TRBD2. Per germline, CDR1 DFQATT and CDR2 SNEGSKA (reference sequence). The ends lost 8 bases at V and 4 bases at J; junction bases unmatched: 7. The CDR3 length is 14 residues.

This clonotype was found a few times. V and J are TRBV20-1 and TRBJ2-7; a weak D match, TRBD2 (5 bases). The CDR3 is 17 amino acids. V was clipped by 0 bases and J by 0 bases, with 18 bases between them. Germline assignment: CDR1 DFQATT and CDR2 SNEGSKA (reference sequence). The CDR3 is CSARDARASPLSYEQYF. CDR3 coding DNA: TGCAGTGCTAGAGACGCTCGGGCTAGCCCTCTCTCCTACGAGCAGTACTTC.

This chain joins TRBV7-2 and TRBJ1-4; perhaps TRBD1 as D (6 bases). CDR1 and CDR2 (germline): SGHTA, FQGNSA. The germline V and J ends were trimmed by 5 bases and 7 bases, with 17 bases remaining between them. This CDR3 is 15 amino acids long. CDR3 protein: CASSPMARGTEKLFF. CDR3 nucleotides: TGTGCCAGCAGCCCAATGGCCAGGGGTACTGAAAAACTGTTTTTT. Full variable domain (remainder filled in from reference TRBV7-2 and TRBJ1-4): GAGVSQSPSNKVTEKGKDVELRCDPISGHTALYWYRQSLGQGLEFLIYFQGNSAPDKSGLPSDRFSAERTGGSVSTLTIQRTQQEDSAVYLCASSPMARGTEKLFFGSGTQLSVL.

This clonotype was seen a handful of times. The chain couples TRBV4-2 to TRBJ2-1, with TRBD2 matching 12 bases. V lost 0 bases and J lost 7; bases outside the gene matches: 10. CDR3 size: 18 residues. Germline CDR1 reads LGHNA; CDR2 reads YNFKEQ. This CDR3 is CASSQDSLAGGGWNEQFF. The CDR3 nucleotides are TGTGCCAGCAGCCAAGATAGTCTAGCGGGGGGGGGCTGGAATGAGCAGTTCTTC.

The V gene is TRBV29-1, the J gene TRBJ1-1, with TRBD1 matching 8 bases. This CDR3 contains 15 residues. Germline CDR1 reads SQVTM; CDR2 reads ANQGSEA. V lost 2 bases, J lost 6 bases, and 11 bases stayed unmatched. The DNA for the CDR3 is TGCAGCGTTGAATGGGGGACAGGCTTTTTTCCTGAAGCTTTCTTT. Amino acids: CSVEWGTGFFPEAFF.

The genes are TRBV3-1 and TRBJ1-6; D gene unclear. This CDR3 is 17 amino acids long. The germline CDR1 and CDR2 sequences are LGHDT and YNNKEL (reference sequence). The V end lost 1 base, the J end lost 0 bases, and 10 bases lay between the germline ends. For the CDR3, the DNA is TGTGCCAGCAGCCAAGGGGAGTCGCACTCCTATAATTCACCCCTCCACTTT. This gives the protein CASSQGESHSYNSPLHF.

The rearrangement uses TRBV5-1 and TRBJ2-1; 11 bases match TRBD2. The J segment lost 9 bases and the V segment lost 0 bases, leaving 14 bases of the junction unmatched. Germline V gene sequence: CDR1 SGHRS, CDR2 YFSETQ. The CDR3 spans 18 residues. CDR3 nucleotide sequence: TGCGCCAGCAGCTTGGGACTAGCGGGGCCCAAGGGAAGGGGTGAGCAGTTCTTC. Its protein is CASSLGLAGPKGRGEQFF.

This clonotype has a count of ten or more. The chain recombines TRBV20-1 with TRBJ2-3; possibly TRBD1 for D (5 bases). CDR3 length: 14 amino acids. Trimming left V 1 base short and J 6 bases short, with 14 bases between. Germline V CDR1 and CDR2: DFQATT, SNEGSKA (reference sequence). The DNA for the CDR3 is TGCAGTGCTAGAGGAGACAGAGCTGCCGATACGCAGTATTTT. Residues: CSARGDRAADTQYF.

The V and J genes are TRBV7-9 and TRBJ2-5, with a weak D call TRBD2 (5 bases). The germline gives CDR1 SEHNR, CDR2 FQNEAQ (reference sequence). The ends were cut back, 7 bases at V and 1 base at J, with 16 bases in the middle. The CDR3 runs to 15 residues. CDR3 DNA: TGTGCCAGCATCCTTGGAGGCTCCATCCAAGAGACCCAGTACTTC. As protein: CASILGGSIQETQYF.

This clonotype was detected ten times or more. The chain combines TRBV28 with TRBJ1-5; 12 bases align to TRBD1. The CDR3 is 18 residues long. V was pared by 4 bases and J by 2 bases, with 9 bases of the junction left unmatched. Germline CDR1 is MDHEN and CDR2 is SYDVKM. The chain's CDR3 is CASSSSGQGAWGNQPQHF. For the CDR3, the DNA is TGTGCCAGCAGTTCCTCGGGACAGGGGGCGTGGGGCAATCAGCCCCAGCATTTT.

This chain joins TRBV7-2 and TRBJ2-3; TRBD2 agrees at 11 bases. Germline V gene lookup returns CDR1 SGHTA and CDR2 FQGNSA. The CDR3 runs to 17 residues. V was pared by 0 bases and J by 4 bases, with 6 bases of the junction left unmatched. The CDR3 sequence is CASSLAPIAGGPDTQYF. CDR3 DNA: TGTGCCAGCAGCTTAGCCCCTATAGCGGGGGGGCCAGATACGCAGTATTTT. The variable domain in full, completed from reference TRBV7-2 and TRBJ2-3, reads GAGVSQSPSNKVTEKGKDVELRCDPISGHTALYWYRQSLGQGLEFLIYFQGNSAPDKSGLPSDRFSAERTGGSVSTLTIQRTQQEDSAVYLCASSLAPIAGGPDTQYFGPGTRLTVL.

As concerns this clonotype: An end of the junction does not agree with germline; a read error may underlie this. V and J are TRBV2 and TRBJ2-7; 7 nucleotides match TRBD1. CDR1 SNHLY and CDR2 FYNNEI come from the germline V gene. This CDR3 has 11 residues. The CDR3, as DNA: TGTGCCAGCAGGGCTGACAGGGTTCATGCCTTC. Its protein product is CASRADRVHAF.

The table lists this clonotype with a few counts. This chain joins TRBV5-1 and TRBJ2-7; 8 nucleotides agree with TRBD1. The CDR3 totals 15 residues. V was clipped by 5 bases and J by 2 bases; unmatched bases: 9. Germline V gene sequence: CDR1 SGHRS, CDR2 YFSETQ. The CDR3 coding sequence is TGCGCCAGCAGTTTCGATCCGGGACAGGCCTACGAGCAGTACTTC. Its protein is CASSFDPGQAYEQYF.

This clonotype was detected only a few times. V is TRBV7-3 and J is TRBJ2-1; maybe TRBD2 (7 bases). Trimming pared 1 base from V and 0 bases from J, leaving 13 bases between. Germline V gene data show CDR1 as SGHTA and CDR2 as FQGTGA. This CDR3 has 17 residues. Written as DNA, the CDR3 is TGTGCCAGCAGCTTAAGCGGGGGCCGAAGCTCCTACAATGAGCAGTTCTTC. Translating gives CASSLSGGRSSYNEQFF.

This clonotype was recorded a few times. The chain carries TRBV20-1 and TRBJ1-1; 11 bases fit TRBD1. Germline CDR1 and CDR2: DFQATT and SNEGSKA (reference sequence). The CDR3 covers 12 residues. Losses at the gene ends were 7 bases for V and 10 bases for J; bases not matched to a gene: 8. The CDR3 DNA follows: TGCAGTGGAACGGACAGGGGGCAGGGAGCTTTCTTT. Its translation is CSGTDRGQGAFF.

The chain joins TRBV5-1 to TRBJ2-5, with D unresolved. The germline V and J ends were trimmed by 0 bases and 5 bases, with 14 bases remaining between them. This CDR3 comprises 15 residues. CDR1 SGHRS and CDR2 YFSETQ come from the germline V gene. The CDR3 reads CASSLAVAVGETQYF. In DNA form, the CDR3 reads TGCGCCAGCAGCTTGGCCGTCGCCGTAGGGGAGACCCAGTACTTC.

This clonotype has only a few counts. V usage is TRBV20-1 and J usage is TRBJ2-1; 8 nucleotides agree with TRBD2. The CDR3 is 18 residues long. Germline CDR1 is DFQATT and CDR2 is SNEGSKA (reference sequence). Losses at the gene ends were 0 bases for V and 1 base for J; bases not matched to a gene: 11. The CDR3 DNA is TGCAGTGCTAGAGATCCGTTAGTAGCGGGAAGGTCCTACAATGAGCAGTTCTTC. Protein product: CSARDPLVAGRSYNEQFF.

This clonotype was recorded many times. The CDR3 nucleotides are TGTGCCACCAGCAGAGGGTTGCCAGATCACATTCAGTACTTC. Its protein is CATSRGLPDHIQYF. This chain joins TRBV15 and TRBJ2-4; D is uncertain. CDR1 LNHNV and CDR2 YYDKDF come from the germline V gene (reference sequence). Trimming pared 1 base from V and 8 bases from J, leaving 12 bases between. This CDR3 region has 14 residues. Full variable domain (remainder filled in from reference TRBV15 and TRBJ2-4): DAMVIQNPRYQVTQFGKPVTLSCSQTLNHNVMYWYQQKSSQAPKLLFHYYDKDFNNEADTPDNFQSRRPNTSFCFLDIRSPGLGDTAMYLCATSRGLPDHIQYFGAGTRLSVL.

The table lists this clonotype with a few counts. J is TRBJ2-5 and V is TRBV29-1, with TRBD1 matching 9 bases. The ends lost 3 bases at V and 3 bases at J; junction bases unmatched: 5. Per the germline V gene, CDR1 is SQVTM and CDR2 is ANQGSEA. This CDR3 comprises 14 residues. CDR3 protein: CSVDWRTGEETQYF. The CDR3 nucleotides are TGCAGCGTTGATTGGCGGACAGGGGAAGAGACCCAGTACTTC.

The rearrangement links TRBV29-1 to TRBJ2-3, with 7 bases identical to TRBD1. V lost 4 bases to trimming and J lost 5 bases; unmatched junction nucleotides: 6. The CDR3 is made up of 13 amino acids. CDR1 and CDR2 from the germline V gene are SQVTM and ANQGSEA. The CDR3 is CSVGQGKVDTQYF. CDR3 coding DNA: TGCAGCGTTGGACAGGGTAAAGTAGATACGCAGTATTTT.